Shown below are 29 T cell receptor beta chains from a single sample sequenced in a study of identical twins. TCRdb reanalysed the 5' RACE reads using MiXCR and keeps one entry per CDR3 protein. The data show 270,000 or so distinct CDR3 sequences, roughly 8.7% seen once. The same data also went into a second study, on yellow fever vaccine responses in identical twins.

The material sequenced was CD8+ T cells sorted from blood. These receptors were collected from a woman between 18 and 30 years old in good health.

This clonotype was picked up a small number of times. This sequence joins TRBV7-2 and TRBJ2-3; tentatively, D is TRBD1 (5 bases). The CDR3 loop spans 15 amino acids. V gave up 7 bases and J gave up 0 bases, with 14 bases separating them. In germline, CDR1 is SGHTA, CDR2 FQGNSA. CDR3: CASNVGAVSTDTQYF. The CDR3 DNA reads TGTGCCAGCAACGTAGGGGCGGTAAGCACAGATACGCAGTATTTT.

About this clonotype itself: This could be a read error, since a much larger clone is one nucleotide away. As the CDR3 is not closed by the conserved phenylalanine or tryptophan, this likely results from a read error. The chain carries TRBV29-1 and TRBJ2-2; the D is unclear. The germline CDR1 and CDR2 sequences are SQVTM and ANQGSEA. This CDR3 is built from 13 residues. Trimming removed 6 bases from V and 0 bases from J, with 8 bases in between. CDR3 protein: CSVENTNTGELFL. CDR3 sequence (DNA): TGCAGCGTGGAGAACACGAACACCGGGGAGCTGTTTTTA.

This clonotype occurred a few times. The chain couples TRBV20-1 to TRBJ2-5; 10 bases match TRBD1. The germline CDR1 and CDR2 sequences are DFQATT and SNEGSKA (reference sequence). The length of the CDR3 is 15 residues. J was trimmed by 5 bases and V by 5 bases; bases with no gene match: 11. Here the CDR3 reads CSAFDRDRGLETQYF. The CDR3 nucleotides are TGCAGTGCTTTTGACCGGGACAGGGGTTTGGAGACCCAGTACTTC.

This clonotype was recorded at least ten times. This CDR3 is CASSFSPGANVLTF. The CDR3, as DNA: TGTGCCAGCAGTTTCTCTCCCGGGGCCAACGTCCTGACTTTC. The chain recombines TRBV28 with TRBJ2-6; no firm D call. This CDR3 spans 14 amino acids. CDR1 and CDR2 (germline): MDHEN, SYDVKM. Trimming shortened V by 3 bases and J by 4 bases, and 7 bases separated the two germline ends.

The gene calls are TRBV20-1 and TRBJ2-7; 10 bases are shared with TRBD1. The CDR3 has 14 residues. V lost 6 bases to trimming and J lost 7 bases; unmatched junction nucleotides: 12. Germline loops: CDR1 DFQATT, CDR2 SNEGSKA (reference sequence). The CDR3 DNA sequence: TGCAGTGCCGCCGGGACAGGGGACCTTAGGGAGCAGTACTTC. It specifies CSAAGTGDLREQYF.

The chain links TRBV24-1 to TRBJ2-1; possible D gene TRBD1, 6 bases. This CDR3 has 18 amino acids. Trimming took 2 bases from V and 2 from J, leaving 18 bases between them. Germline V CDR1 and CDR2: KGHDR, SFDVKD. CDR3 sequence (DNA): TGTGCCACCAGTGATTCATTCACCCGGGACAAGCCCTACAATGAGCAGTTCTTC. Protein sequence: CATSDSFTRDKPYNEQFF.

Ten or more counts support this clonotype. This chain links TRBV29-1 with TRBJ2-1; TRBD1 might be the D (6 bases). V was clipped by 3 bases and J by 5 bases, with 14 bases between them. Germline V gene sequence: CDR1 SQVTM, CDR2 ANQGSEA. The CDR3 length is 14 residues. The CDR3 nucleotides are TGCAGCGTTGATGGGGGCCACACCAACAATGAGCAGTTCTTC. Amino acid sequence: CSVDGGHTNNEQFF.

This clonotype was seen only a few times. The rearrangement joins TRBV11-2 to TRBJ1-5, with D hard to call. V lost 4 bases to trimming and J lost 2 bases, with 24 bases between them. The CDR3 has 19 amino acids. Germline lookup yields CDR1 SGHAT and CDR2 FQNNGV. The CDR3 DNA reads TGTGCCAGCAGCTCAGATTACGGGCCCCGGAAGGGCGGCAATCAGCCCCAGCATTTT. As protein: CASSSDYGPRKGGNQPQHF.

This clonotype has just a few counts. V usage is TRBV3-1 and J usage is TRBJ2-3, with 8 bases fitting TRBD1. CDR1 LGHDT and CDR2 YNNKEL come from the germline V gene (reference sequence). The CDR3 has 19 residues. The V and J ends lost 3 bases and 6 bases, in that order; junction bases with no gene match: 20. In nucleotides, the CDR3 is TGTGCCAGCAGCCAGGACCCCACAGGGGGGCGAGCGATACAGGATACGCAGTATTTT. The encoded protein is CASSQDPTGGRAIQDTQYF.

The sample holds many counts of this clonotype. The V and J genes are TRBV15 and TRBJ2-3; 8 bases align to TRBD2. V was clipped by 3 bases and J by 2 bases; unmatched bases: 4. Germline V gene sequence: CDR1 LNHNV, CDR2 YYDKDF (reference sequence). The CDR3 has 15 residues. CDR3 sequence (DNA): TGTGCCACCAGCAGTGTAGCGGGGTACACAGATACGCAGTATTTT. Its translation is CATSSVAGYTDTQYF.

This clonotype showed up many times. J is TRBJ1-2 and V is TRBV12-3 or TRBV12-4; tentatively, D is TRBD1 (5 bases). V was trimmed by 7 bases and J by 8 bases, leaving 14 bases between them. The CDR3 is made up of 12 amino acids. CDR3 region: CASTGTVGGYTF. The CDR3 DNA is TGTGCCAGCACCGGGACTGTGGGGGGCTACACCTTC.

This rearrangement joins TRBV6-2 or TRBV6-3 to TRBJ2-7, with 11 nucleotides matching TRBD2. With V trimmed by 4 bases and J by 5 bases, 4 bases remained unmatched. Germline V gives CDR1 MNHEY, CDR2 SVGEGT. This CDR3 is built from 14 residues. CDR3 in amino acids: CASSLLAGENEQYF. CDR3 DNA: TGTGCCAGCAGTTTACTAGCGGGAGAGAACGAGCAGTACTTC.

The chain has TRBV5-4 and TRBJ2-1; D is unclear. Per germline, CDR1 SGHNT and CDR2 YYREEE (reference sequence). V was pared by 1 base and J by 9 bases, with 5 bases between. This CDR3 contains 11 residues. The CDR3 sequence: CASSLIGEQFF. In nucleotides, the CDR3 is TGTGCCAGCAGCTTGATAGGTGAGCAGTTCTTC. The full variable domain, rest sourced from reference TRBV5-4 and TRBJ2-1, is ETGVTQSPTHLIKTRGQQVTLRCSSQSGHNTVSWYQQALGQGPQFIFQYYREEENGRGNFPPRFSGLQFPNYSSELNVNALELDDSALYLCASSLIGEQFFGPGTRLTVL.

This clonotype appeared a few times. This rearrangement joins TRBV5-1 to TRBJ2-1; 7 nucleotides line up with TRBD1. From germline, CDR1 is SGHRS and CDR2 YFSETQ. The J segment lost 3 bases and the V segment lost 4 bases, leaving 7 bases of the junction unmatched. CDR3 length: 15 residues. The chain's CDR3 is CASSPGTAIYNEQFF. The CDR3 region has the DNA TGCGCCAGCAGCCCCGGGACAGCGATCTACAATGAGCAGTTCTTC.

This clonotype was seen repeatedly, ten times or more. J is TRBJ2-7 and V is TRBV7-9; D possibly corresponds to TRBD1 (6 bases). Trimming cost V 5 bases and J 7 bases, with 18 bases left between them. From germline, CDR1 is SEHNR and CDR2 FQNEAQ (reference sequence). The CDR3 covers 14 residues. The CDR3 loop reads CASSRRTGLKEQYF. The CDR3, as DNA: TGTGCCAGCAGCCGACGAACAGGGTTGAAGGAGCAGTACTTC.

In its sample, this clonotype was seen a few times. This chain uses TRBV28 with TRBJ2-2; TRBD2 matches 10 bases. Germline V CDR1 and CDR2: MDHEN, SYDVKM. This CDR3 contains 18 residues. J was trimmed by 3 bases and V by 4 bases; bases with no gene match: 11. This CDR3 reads CASSSFPELAGYTGELFF. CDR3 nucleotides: TGTGCCAGCAGTTCATTCCCCGAACTAGCGGGGTACACCGGGGAGCTGTTTTTT.

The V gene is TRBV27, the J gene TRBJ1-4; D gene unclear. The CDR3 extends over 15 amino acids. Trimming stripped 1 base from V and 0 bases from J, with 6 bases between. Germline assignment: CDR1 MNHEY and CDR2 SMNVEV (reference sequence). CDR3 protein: CASSLWTATNEKLFF. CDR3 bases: TGTGCCAGCAGTTTATGGACTGCAACTAATGAAAAACTGTTTTTT.

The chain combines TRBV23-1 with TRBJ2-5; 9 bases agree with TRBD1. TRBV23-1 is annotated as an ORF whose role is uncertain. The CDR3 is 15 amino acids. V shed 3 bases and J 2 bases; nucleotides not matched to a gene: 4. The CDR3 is CASSQAGTGQETQYF. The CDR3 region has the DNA TGCGCCAGCAGTCAGGCCGGGACAGGGCAAGAGACCCAGTACTTC.

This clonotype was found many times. This chain's CDR3 is CASSFGVNSYEQYF. The CDR3 bases are TGCGCCAGCAGCTTTGGCGTGAACTCCTACGAGCAGTACTTC. The chain couples TRBV5-1 to TRBJ2-7; D gene uncertain. Germline V gene sequence: CDR1 SGHRS, CDR2 YFSETQ. V lost 2 bases and J lost 0, with 9 bases in between. The CDR3 runs to 14 residues.

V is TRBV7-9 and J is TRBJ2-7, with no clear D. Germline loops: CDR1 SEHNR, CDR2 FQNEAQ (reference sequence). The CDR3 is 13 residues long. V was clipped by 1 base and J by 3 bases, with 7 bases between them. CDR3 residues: CASSLDRFYEQYF. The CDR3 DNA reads TGTGCCAGCAGCTTAGATCGTTTCTACGAGCAGTACTTC.

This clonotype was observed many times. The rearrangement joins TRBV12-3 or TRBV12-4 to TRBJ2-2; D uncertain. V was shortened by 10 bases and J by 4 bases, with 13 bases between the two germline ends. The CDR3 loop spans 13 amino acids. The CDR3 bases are TGTGCCACTTCAAACATCCTCACCGGGGAGCTGTTTTTT. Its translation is CATSNILTGELFF.

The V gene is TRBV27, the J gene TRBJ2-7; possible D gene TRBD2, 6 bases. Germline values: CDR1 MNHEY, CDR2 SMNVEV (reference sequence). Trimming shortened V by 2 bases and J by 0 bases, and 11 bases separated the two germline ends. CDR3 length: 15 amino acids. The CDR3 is CASSLTGDLSYEQYF. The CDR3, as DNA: TGTGCCAGCAGTTTAACGGGGGACCTCTCCTACGAGCAGTACTTC.

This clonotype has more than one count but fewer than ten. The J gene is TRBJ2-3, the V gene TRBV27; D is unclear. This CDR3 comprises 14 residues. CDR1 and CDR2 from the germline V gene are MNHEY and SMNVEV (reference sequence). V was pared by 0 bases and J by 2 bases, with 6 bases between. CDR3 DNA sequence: TGTGCCAGCAGTTTATCTTTAATCACAGATACGCAGTATTTT. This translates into CASSLSLITDTQYF.

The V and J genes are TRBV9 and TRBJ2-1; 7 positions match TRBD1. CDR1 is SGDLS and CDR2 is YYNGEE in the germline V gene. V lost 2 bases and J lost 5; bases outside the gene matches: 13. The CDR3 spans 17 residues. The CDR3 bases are TGTGCCAGCAGCGTCTGGGGGACAGTCCAGGAGAACAATGAGCAGTTCTTC. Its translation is CASSVWGTVQENNEQFF. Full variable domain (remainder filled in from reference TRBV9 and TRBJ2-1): DSGVTQTPKHLITATGQRVTLRCSPRSGDLSVYWYQQSLDQGLQFLIQYYNGEERAKGNILERFSAQQFPDLHSELNLSSLELGDSALYFCASSVWGTVQENNEQFFGPGTRLTVL.

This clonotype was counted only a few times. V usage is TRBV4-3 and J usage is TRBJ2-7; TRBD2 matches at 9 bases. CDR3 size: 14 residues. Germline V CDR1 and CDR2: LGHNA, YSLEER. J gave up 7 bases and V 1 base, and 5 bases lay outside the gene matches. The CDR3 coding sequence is TGCGCCAGCAGCCAAGGAGCGGGGGGCGGGGAGCAGTACTTC. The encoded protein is CASSQGAGGGEQYF.

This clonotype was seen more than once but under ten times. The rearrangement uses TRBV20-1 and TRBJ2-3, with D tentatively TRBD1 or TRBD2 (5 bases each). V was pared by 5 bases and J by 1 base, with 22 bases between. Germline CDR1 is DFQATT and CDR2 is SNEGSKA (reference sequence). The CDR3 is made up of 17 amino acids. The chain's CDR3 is CSAETEFPMRGTDTQYF. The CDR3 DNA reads TGCAGTGCTGAGACAGAGTTCCCTATGCGGGGCACAGATACGCAGTATTTT.

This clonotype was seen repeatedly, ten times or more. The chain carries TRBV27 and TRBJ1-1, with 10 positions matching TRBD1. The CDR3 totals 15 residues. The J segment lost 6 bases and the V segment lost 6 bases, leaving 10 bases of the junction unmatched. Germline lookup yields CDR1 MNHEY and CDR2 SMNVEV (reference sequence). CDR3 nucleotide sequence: TGTGCCAGCAGCTCCCCCGGGACAGGGGTGCCTGAAGCTTTCTTT. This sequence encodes CASSSPGTGVPEAFF.

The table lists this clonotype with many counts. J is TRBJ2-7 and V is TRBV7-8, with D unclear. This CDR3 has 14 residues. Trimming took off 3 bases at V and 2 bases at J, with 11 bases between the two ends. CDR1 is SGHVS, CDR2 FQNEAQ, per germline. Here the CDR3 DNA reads TGTGCCAGCAGCTTGATTCCCCCAGCCTACGAGCAGTACTTC. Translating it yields CASSLIPPAYEQYF.

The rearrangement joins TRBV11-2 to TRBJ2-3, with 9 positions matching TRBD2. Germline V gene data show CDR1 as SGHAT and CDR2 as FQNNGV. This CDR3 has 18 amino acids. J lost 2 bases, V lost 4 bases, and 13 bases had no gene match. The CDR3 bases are TGTGCCAGCAGCTCAAACCCTAATAGCGGGGGCCCCACAGATACGCAGTATTTT. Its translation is CASSSNPNSGGPTDTQYF.